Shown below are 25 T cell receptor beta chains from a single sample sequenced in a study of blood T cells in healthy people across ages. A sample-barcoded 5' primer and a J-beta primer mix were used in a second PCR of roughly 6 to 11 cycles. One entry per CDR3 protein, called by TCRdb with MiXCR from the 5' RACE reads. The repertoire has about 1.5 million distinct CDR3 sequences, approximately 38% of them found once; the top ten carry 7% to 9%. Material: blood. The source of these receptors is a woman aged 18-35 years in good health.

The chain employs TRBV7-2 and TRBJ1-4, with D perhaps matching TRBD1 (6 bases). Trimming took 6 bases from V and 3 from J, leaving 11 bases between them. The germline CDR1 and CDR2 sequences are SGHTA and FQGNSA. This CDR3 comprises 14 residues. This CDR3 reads CASRPGAANEKLFF. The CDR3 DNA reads TGTGCCAGCAGGCCGGGGGCGGCTAATGAAAAACTGTTTTTT.

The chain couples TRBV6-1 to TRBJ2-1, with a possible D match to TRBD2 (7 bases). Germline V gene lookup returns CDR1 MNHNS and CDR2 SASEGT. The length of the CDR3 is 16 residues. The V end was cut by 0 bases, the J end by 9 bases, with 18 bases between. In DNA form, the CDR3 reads TGTGCCAGCAGTGAAGCGGGCGGGGGCCTTCGGGGTGAGCAGTTCTTC. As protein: CASSEAGGGLRGEQFF.

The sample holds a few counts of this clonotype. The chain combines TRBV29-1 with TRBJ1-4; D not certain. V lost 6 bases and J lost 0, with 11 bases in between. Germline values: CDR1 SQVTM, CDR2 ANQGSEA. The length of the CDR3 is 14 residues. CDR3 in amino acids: CSVVSGSTNEKLFF. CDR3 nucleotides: TGCAGCGTGGTATCGGGATCAACTAATGAAAAACTGTTTTTT.

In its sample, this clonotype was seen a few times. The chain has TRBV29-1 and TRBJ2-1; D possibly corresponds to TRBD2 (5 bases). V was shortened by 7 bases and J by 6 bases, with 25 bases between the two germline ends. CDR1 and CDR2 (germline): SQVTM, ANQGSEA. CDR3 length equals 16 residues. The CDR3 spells CSAALETGLISNEQFF. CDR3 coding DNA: TGCAGCGCCGCACTGGAAACCGGACTCATAAGCAATGAGCAGTTCTTC.

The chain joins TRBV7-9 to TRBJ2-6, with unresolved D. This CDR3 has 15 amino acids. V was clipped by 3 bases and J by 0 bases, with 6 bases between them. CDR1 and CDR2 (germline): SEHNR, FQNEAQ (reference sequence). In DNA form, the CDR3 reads TGTGCCAGCAGCTTTCAAGGCTCTGGGGCCAACGTCCTGACTTTC. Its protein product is CASSFQGSGANVLTF.

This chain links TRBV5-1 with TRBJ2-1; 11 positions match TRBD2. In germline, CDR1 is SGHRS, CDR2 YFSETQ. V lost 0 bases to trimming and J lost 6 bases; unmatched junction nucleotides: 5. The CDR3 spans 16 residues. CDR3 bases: TGCGCCAGCAGCTTGGGGCTAGCGGGAGGTCTCAATGAGCAGTTCTTC. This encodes CASSLGLAGGLNEQFF. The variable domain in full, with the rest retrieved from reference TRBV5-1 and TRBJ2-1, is KAGVTQTPRYLIKTRGQQVTLSCSPISGHRSVSWYQQTPGQGLQFLFEYFSETQRNKGNFPGRFSGRQFSNSRSEMNVSTLELGDSALYLCASSLGLAGGLNEQFFGPGTRLTVL.

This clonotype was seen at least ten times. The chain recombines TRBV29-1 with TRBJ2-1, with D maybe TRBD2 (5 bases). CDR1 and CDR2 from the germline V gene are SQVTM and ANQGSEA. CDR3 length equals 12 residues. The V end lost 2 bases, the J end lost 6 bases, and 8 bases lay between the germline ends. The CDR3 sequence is CSVERGSNEQFF. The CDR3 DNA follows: TGCAGCGTTGAAAGAGGGTCCAATGAGCAGTTCTTC.

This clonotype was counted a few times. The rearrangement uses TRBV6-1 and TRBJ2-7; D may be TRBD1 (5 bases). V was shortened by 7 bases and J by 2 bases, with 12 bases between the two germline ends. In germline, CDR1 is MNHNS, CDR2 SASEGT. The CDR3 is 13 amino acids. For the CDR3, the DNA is TGTGCCAGCAACCCGACAGAGCCCTACGAGCAGTACTTC. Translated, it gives CASNPTEPYEQYF.

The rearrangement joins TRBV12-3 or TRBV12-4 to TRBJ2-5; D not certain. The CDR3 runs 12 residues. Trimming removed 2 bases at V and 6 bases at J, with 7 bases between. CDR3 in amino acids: CASSLLAQTQYF. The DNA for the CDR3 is TGTGCCAGCAGTTTACTCGCACAGACCCAGTACTTC.

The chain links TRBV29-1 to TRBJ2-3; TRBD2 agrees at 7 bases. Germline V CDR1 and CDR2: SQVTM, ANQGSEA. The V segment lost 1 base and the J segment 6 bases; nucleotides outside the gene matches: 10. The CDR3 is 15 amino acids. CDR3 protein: CSVEGGLAASDTQYF. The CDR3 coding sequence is TGCAGCGTTGAAGGGGGCCTAGCGGCCTCTGATACGCAGTATTTT.

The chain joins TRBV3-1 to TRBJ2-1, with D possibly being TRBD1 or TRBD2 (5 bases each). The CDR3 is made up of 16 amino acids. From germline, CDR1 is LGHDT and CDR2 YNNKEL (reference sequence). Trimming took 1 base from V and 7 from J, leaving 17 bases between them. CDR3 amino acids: CASSQGTRGRGNEQFF. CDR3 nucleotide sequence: TGTGCCAGCAGCCAAGGGACTCGGGGCCGCGGAAATGAGCAGTTCTTC.

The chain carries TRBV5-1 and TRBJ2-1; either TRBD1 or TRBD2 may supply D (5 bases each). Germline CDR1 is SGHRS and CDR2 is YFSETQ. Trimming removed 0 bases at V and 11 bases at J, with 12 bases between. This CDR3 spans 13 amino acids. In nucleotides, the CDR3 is TGCGCCAGCAGCTTGGCCTGGGGGAACAAGCAGTTCTTC. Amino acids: CASSLAWGNKQFF.

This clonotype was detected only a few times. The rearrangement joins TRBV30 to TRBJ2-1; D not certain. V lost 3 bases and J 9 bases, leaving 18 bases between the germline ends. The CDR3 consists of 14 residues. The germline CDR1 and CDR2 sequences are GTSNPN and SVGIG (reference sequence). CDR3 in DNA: TGTGCCTGGAGCCGCTCACTTAAAGTGGGTGAGCAGTTCTTC. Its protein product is CAWSRSLKVGEQFF.

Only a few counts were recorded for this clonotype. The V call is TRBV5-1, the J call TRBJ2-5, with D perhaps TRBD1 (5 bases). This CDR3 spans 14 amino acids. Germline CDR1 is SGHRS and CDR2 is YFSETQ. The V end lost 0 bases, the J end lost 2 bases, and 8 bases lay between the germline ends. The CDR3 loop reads CASSLEGQQETQYF. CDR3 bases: TGCGCCAGCAGCTTGGAGGGGCAGCAAGAGACCCAGTACTTC.

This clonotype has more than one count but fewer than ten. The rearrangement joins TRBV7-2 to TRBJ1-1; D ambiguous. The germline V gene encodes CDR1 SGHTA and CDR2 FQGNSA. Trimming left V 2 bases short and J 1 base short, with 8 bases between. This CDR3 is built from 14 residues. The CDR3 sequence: CASSLFRWNTEAFF. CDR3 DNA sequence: TGTGCCAGCAGCTTATTCCGTTGGAACACTGAAGCTTTCTTT.

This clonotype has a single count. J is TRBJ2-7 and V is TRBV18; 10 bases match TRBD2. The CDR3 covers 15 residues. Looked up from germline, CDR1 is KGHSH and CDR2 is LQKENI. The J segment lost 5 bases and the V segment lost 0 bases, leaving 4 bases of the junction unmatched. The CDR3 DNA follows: TGTGCCAGCTCACCACCGGCTAGCGGGAGTCACGAGCAGTACTTC. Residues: CASSPPASGSHEQYF.

CDR3 nucleotides: TGCGCCAGCAGCTTTGATGACAGTCAAGTAGACAATGAGCAGTACTTC. This gives the protein CASSFDDSQVDNEQYF. The chain is built from TRBV5-1 and TRBJ2-4, with D possibly matching TRBD1 (5 bases). This CDR3 spans 16 amino acids. V was pared by 2 bases and J by 13 bases, with 25 bases between. Looked up from germline, CDR1 is SGHRS and CDR2 is YFSETQ.

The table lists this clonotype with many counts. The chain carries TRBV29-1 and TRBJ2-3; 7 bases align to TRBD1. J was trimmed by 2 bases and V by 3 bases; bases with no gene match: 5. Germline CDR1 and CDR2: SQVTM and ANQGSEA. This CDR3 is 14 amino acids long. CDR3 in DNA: TGCAGCGTTGACAGGCAGGGGGTCACAGATACGCAGTATTTT. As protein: CSVDRQGVTDTQYF.

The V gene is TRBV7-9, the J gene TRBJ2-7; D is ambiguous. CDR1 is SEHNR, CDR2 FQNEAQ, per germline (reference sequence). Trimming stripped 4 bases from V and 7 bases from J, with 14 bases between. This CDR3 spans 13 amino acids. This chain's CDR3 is CASSSAGSGEQYF. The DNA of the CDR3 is TGTGCCAGCAGCTCAGCTGGTTCTGGGGAGCAGTACTTC. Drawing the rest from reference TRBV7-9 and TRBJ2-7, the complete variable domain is DTGVSQNPRHKITKRGQNVTFRCDPISEHNRLYWYRQTLGQGPEFLTYFQNEAQLEKSRLLSDRFSAERPKGSFSTLEIQRTEQGDSAMYLCASSSAGSGEQYFGPGTRLTVT.

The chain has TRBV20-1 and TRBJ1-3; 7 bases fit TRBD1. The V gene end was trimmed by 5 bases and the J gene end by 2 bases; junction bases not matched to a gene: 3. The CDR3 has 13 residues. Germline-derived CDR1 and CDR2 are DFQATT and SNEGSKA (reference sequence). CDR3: CSAPQGTGNTIYF. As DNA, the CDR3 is TGCAGTGCTCCACAGGGGACTGGAAACACCATATATTTT.

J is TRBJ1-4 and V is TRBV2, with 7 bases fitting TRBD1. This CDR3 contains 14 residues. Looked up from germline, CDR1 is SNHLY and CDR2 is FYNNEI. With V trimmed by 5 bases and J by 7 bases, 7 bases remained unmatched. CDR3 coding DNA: TGTGCCAGCAGTTTAGACAGGGCGGGTGAAAAACTGTTTTTT. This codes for CASSLDRAGEKLFF. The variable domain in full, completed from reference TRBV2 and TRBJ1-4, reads EPEVTQTPSHQVTQMGQEVILRCVPISNHLYFYWYRQILGQKVEFLVSFYNNEISEKSEIFDDQFSVERPDGSNFTLKIRSTKLEDSAMYFCASSLDRAGEKLFFGSGTQLSVL.

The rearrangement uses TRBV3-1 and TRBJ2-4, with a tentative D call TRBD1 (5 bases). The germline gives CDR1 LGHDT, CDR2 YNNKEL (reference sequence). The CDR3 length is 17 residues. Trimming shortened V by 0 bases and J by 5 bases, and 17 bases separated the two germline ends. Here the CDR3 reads CASSQEMAGFAENIQYF. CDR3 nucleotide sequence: TGTGCCAGCAGCCAAGAGATGGCAGGGTTCGCAGAAAACATTCAGTACTTC.

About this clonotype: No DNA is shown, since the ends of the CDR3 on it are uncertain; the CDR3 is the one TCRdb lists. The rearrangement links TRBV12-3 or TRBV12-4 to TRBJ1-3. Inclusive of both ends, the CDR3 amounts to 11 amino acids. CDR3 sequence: CASSTSNTIYF.

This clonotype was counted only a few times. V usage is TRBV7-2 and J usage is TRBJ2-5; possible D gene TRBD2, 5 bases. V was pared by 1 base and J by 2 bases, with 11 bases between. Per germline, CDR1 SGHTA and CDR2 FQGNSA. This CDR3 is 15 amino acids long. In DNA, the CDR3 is TGTGCCAGCAGCTTAGTATCGACTACACAAGAGACCCAGTACTTC. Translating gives CASSLVSTTQETQYF.

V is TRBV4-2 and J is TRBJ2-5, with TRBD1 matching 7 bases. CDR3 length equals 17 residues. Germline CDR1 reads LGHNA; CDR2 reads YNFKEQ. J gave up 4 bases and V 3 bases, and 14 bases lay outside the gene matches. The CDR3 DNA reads TGTGCCAGCAGCCAGAACAGGGGAATGAGGTCCGGAGAGACCCAGTACTTC. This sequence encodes CASSQNRGMRSGETQYF.